Shown below are 20 T cell receptor beta chains from a single sample sequenced in a study of cytomegalovirus exposure and HLA in healthy donors. PCR employed 60 Vbeta and 13 Jbeta primers. Sequenced by immunoSEQ multiplex PCR; TCRdb stores in-frame clones only, minus some. The sample records 150,000 to 200,000 clones, 84% being singletons. Sequenced material: PBMCs. The receptors originated from a man aged 18 to 30 in good health and CMV-seronegative.

This clone was counted between two and nine times. The chain combines TRBV28 with TRBJ1-3; no firm D call. Germline V lookup: CDR1 MDHEN, CDR2 SYDVKM. The CDR3 extends over 12 amino acids. The V gene lost 6 bases and the J gene lost 8 bases, with 11 bases spanning the gap. The CDR3 protein is CASSFPSDTIYF. DNA for the CDR3: TGTGCCAGCAGCTTCCCCTCCGACACCATATATTTT. Supplemented by reference TRBV28 and TRBJ1-3, the full variable domain reads DVKVTQSSRYLVKRTGEKVFLECVQDMDHENMFWYRQDPGLGLRLIYFSYDVKMKEKGDIPEGYSVSREKKERFSLILESASTNQTSMYLCASSFPSDTIYFGEGSWLTVV.

This rearrangement joins TRBV30 to TRBJ2-3; D ambiguous. Germline V gene sequence: CDR1 GTSNPN, CDR2 SVGIG (reference sequence). V was shortened by 2 bases and J by 1 base, with 7 bases between the two germline ends. This CDR3 is built from 13 residues. The CDR3 protein is CAWSTRGTDTQYF. The CDR3 DNA follows: TGTGCCTGGAGTACTCGGGGCACAGATACGCAGTATTTT.

This chain connects TRBV28 to TRBJ1-4, with D possibly being TRBD1 (6 bases). The CDR3 has 13 amino acids. Germline V CDR1 and CDR2: MDHEN, SYDVKM. V was trimmed by 5 bases and J by 11 bases, leaving 15 bases between them. The CDR3: CASSPLRGGKLFF. CDR3 coding DNA: TGTGCCAGCAGTCCTCTCAGGGGTGGGAAACTGTTTTTT.

The chain employs TRBV4-1 and TRBJ2-2; the D is unclear. The CDR3 runs to 15 residues. The germline CDR1 and CDR2 sequences are MGHRA and YSYEKL. V shed 1 base and J shed 1 base, with 7 bases lying between them. CDR3 loop: CASSQVLRNTGELFF. The CDR3 DNA is TGCGCCAGCAGCCAAGTCCTCCGGAACACCGGGGAGCTGTTTTTT.

V is TRBV7-3 and J is TRBJ2-4; 8 nucleotides match TRBD1. This CDR3 spans 13 amino acids. Per germline, CDR1 SGHTA and CDR2 FQGTGA. Trimming removed 5 bases from V and 16 bases from J; junction bases left unmatched: 13. The CDR3 DNA reads as TGTGCCAGCAGCCCGTCCGCAGGGGGCACTTTCTACTTC. It encodes CASSPSAGGTFYF.

The CDR3 protein is CASRPRVLNTEAFF. CDR3 nucleotides: TGTGCCAGCAGGCCCAGGGTTTTGAACACTGAAGCTTTCTTT. The rearrangement joins TRBV2 to TRBJ1-1; D may be TRBD1 (5 bases). Germline V gene sequence: CDR1 SNHLY, CDR2 FYNNEI. This CDR3 contains 14 residues. V gave up 6 bases and J gave up 0 bases, with 11 bases separating them.

The rearrangement links TRBV30 to TRBJ1-6; 10 nucleotides align to TRBD1. The CDR3 extends over 16 amino acids. V lost 4 bases to trimming and J lost 8 bases; unmatched junction nucleotides: 11. The germline gives CDR1 GTSNPN, CDR2 SVGIG (reference sequence). The CDR3: CAWKLEWGTGDSPLHF. The CDR3 DNA follows: TGTGCCTGGAAATTGGAGTGGGGGACAGGGGATTCACCCCTCCACTTT.

This sequence joins TRBV5-8 and TRBJ2-1, with TRBD2 identical over 7 bases. Germline values: CDR1 SGHTS, CDR2 YDEGEE. This CDR3 spans 13 amino acids. CDR3 region: CATWRGTMDEQFF. As DNA, the CDR3 is TGTGCGACGTGGCGGGGGACGATGGATGAGCAGTTCTTC.

V usage is TRBV5-4 and J usage is TRBJ2-3; a possible D gene is TRBD2 (5 bases). This CDR3 contains 17 residues. Germline V gene sequence: CDR1 SGHNT, CDR2 YYREEE (reference sequence). Trimming stripped 2 bases from V and 0 bases from J, with 16 bases between. The CDR3, as DNA: TGTGCCAGCAGCTTTAGAGGGAGTACTTTAAGCACAGATACGCAGTATTTT. Its protein is CASSFRGSTLSTDTQYF. The variable domain in full, with the rest retrieved from reference TRBV5-4 and TRBJ2-3, is ETGVTQSPTHLIKTRGQQVTLRCSSQSGHNTVSWYQQALGQGPQFIFQYYREEENGRGNFPPRFSGLQFPNYSSELNVNALELDDSALYLCASSFRGSTLSTDTQYFGPGTRLTVL.

The chain couples TRBV9 to TRBJ2-7, with 9 bases fitting TRBD1. Losses at the gene ends were 2 bases for V and 2 bases for J; bases not matched to a gene: 8. The CDR3 runs 16 residues. Germline CDR1 SGDLS, CDR2 YYNGEE. CDR3 amino acids: CASSVMDGTGTYEQYF. CDR3 DNA: TGTGCCAGCAGCGTGATGGACGGGACAGGGACCTACGAGCAGTACTTC.

The V gene is TRBV6-5, the J gene TRBJ1-1; 10 bases align to TRBD1. This CDR3 is built from 14 residues. CDR1 and CDR2 (germline): MNHEY, SVGAGI. The J segment lost 5 bases and the V segment lost 7 bases, leaving 7 bases of the junction unmatched. CDR3 sequence (DNA): TGTGCCAGCACCCAGACAGGGGGCGAGACTGAAGCTTTCTTT. Amino acids: CASTQTGGETEAFF.

The V gene is TRBV28, the J gene TRBJ2-2, with 11 positions matching TRBD1. The CDR3 consists of 19 residues. The V gene's germline CDR1 is MDHEN and CDR2 SYDVKM. Trimming removed 5 bases from V and 5 bases from J; junction bases left unmatched: 16. CDR3 region: CASSPGPVPGTGGTGELFF. The CDR3 nucleotides are TGTGCCAGCAGTCCAGGCCCCGTCCCCGGGACAGGGGGAACCGGGGAGCTGTTTTTT.

The chain couples TRBV6-5 to TRBJ1-1; unclear D gene. Deletions cut 4 bases from V and 1 base from J, with 7 bases between. The germline gives CDR1 MNHEY, CDR2 SVGAGI. The CDR3 has 13 residues. The CDR3 DNA reads TGTGCCAGCAGTTTTCCCGGGAACACTGAAGCTTTCTTT. Translated, it gives CASSFPGNTEAFF.

The chain links TRBV7-2 to TRBJ1-1; no reliable D call. From germline, CDR1 is SGHTA and CDR2 FQGNSA. Trimming took 5 bases from V and 0 from J, leaving 10 bases between them. CDR3 length: 14 residues. DNA for the CDR3: TGTGCCAGCAGCGCAAACAGACTGAACACTGAAGCTTTCTTT. It is translated as CASSANRLNTEAFF.

The V gene is TRBV9, the J gene TRBJ2-7; 9 bases are a match to TRBD1. Germline CDR1 SGDLS, CDR2 YYNGEE. This CDR3 contains 15 residues. V dropped 0 bases and J dropped 5; count of bases not matched to a gene: 6. CDR3 coding DNA: TGTGCCAGCAGCGTAGAAGGACAGGGGTTCAACGAGCAGTACTTC. This encodes CASSVEGQGFNEQYF.

J is TRBJ2-7 and V is TRBV5-5, with TRBD1 identical over 7 bases. Germline V CDR1 and CDR2: SGHKS, YYEKEE (reference sequence). The ends lost 1 base at V and 8 bases at J; junction bases unmatched: 6. The CDR3 contains 13 residues. The CDR3 coding sequence is TGTGCCAGCAGCTTGCCCGGGACAGATAAGCAGTACTTC. Translation gives CASSLPGTDKQYF.

The gene calls are TRBV4-3 and TRBJ2-1; D remains unclear. This CDR3 is built from 17 residues. Germline V gives CDR1 LGHNA, CDR2 YSLEER. Trimming pared 0 bases from V and 0 bases from J, leaving 12 bases between. As DNA, the CDR3 is TGCGCCAGCAGCCAAGATCGGCCGAGGAGCTCCTACAATGAGCAGTTCTTC. It codes for CASSQDRPRSSYNEQFF.

The chain joins TRBV28 to TRBJ1-2; 8 nucleotides match TRBD1. Germline CDR1 and CDR2: MDHEN and SYDVKM. The trim removed 2 bases at V and 7 bases at J, leaving 6 bases unmatched. The length of the CDR3 is 14 residues. The CDR3 loop is CASSLQGARLGYTF. The CDR3 DNA reads as TGTGCCAGCAGTTTACAGGGGGCGCGTCTTGGCTACACCTTC.

The rearrangement links TRBV7-3 to TRBJ1-1; D uncertain. Per germline, CDR1 SGHTA and CDR2 FQGTGA. This CDR3 is 14 amino acids long. V shed 5 bases and J shed 1 base, with 11 bases lying between them. The CDR3 region is CASSGSGTNTEAFF. The CDR3 DNA follows: TGTGCCAGCAGCGGCTCAGGCACGAACACTGAAGCTTTCTTT.

The chain combines TRBV28 with TRBJ1-1; 8 bases are a match to TRBD1. The CDR3 has 13 amino acids. Germline V gene lookup returns CDR1 MDHEN and CDR2 SYDVKM. Trimming removed 5 bases from V and 8 bases from J; junction bases left unmatched: 7. CDR3 residues: CASSRQGRLEAFF. For the CDR3, the DNA is TGTGCCAGCAGTCGACAGGGGCGCCTGGAAGCTTTCTTT. Filled out from reference TRBV28 and TRBJ1-1, the complete variable domain reads DVKVTQSSRYLVKRTGEKVFLECVQDMDHENMFWYRQDPGLGLRLIYFSYDVKMKEKGDIPEGYSVSREKKERFSLILESASTNQTSMYLCASSRQGRLEAFFGQGTRLTVV.